A selection of T cell receptor beta chains follows, all from one sample in a study of blood T cell repertoires in COVID-19. Clones were sequenced by immunoSEQ multiplex PCR, and TCRdb holds only the in-frame ones, with some missing. Seen here are approximately 300,000 clones, roughly 90% observed once, and the top ten hold approximately 17%. The sequencing sample was made of PBMCs or T cells enriched from blood (not recorded which). All receptors come from a woman in her thirties who had recovered from COVID-19. Both conserved end residues are part of each CDR3.

J gene: TRBJ1-5; V gene: TRBV18; CDR3 protein: CASSPVGYSNQPQHF
J gene: TRBJ2-7; V gene: TRBV19; CDR3 protein: CASSIVRDLSYEQYF
J gene: TRBJ2-3; V gene: TRBV5-1; CDR3 protein: CASSYKRGADTDTQYF
J gene: TRBJ2-2; V gene: TRBV12-3/TRBV12-4; CDR3 protein: CASPGGPGELFF
J gene: TRBJ2-7; V gene: TRBV6-2/TRBV6-3; CDR3 protein: CASSRGLAGGSTYEQYF
J gene: TRBJ2-1; V gene: TRBV6-2/TRBV6-3; CDR3 protein: CASSRASGRAPRQFF
J gene: TRBJ2-1; V gene: TRBV27; CDR3 protein: CASSFSEALETYNEQFF
J gene: TRBJ1-5; V gene: TRBV24-1; CDR3 protein: CATSPAGNQPQHF
J gene: TRBJ2-2; V gene: TRBV2; CDR3 protein: CATRDRTNTGELFF
J gene: TRBJ2-3; V gene: TRBV19; CDR3 protein: CASTPAGLGDTQYF
J gene: TRBJ1-2; V gene: TRBV2; CDR3 protein: CASSGIINYGYTF
J gene: TRBJ1-5; V gene: TRBV28; CDR3 protein: CASSLTGAEAQHF
J gene: TRBJ2-1; V gene: TRBV6-5; CDR3 protein: CASSYSIGGDVNEQFF
J gene: TRBJ2-1; V gene: TRBV15; CDR3 protein: CATSRATGTSSYNEQFF
J gene: TRBJ1-1; V gene: TRBV14; CDR3 protein: CASSQGQGLSTEAFF
J gene: TRBJ2-6; V gene: TRBV11-3; CDR3 protein: CASSAGQGRGGANVLTF
J gene: TRBJ1-2; V gene: TRBV6-5; CDR3 protein: CASRPTGMGYTF
J gene: TRBJ2-1; V gene: TRBV3-1/TRBV3-2; CDR3 protein: CASSSPGLAGGEQFF
J gene: TRBJ1-6; V gene: TRBV18; CDR3 protein: CASSPGGGVNSPLHF
J gene: TRBJ2-7; V gene: TRBV28; CDR3 protein: CASSLNYEQYF
J gene: TRBJ2-5; V gene: TRBV5-4; CDR3 protein: CASSLRLAGLETQYF
J gene: TRBJ2-5; V gene: TRBV5-1; CDR3 protein: CASSDRGMEGETQYF